This paragraph covers one TCR beta chain sequence. This table comes from immunoSEQ multiplex PCR, and its TCRdb copy is limited to in-frame clones, with some not included. Among about 380,000 clones listed, more than 75% were seen once. The germline CDR1 and CDR2 sequences are SGHAT and FQNNGV. With 7 bases removed from V and 1 base from J, the gap between germline ends came to 13 bases. This CDR3 has 14 residues. The data belong to a study of blood T cell repertoires in COVID-19. Study in general: Samples of COVID-19 (acute and convalescent) were obtained from the United States, Italy and Spain.

This chain uses TRBV11-2 with TRBJ1-1; D is perhaps TRBD1 (6 bases). What was sequenced was PBMCs or T cells enriched from blood (not recorded which). The receptor was isolated from a woman aged 18-35 years who had recovered from COVID-19. The CDR3 DNA reads TGTGCCAGCACCATTAGGACAGAGAACACTGAAGCTTTCTTT. The encoded protein is CASTIRTENTEAFF.